This T cell receptor (beta chain) was recovered during a study of regulatory T cells in long-lasting Graves disease. In the study overall: Graves' patients, diagnosed recently, had received antithyroid drugs under 3 months.

HTBI primers from iRepertoire and Arm-PCR of CDR3 regions yielded the TCR beta libraries. TCRdb recomputed calls from the multiplex PCR reads with MiXCR, one row per CDR3 protein. This table holds approximately 400,000 distinct CDR3 sequences, about 15% found once. This sample's time point: newly diagnosed GD, antithyroid drugs for less than 3 months. Construction of the TCR library relied on RNA isolated from PBMCs. Germline lookup yields CDR1 MNHEY and CDR2 SMNVEV (reference sequence). The CDR3 has 12 residues. V was cut by 8 bases and J by 4 bases, with 12 bases left in between. In this sample, this clonotype turned up a few times. This sample also appeared in a second study, on T cells in Graves' hyperthyroidism and ophthalmopathy. That study reports: Patients were excluded for uncontrolled infection, other autoimmune disease, pregnancy or lactation.

The V and J genes are TRBV27 and TRBJ2-7, with D possibly TRBD1 on 5 matching bases. The receptor was isolated from a woman aged 25 to 39 with Graves disease. The material was peripheral blood mononuclear cells (PBMCs), obtained at new diagnosis, from a patient treated with antithyroid drugs. The CDR3 reads CASGHRSYEQYF. CDR3 bases: TGTGCCAGCGGGCACAGGAGTTACGAGCAGTACTTC.